The 10 T cell receptor beta chains presented below share a single source sample, sequenced in a study of cytomegalovirus exposure and HLA in healthy donors. The PCR was carried out with 60 Vbeta primers and 13 Jbeta primers. The data were produced by immunoSEQ multiplex PCR, yet TCRdb's version contains in-frame clones alone and is incomplete. The table has roughly 96,000 clones, under 85% seen once. The material sequenced was PBMCs. These receptors all stem from a female donor in good health and CMV-seropositive.

The genes are TRBV10-3 and TRBJ2-4, with 9 bases lining up with TRBD1. The junction had 8 bases not matched to a gene; V was cut back by 2 bases and J by 6 bases. CDR3 length: 16 amino acids. CDR1 is ENHRY and CDR2 is SYGVKD in the germline V gene. The CDR3 DNA follows: TGTGCCATCAGTGAGAACTTAGGGACAGGGTCAAACATTCAGTACTTC. Protein: CAISENLGTGSNIQYF.

The genes are TRBV7-2 and TRBJ1-5, with no clear D. Germline CDR1 and CDR2: SGHTA and FQGNSA. The germline V and J ends were trimmed by 4 bases and 2 bases, with 12 bases remaining between them. The CDR3 runs 15 residues. The CDR3 region has the DNA TGTGCCAGCAGCTCTGGCGGCCGGGGCAATCAGCCCCAGCATTTT. This sequence encodes CASSSGGRGNQPQHF.

This clone was detected only a few times. The chain combines TRBV30 with TRBJ1-6; 10 nucleotides match TRBD1. CDR3 length equals 19 residues. CDR1 and CDR2 from the germline V gene are GTSNPN and SVGIG (reference sequence). Trimming removed 0 bases from V and 3 bases from J; junction bases left unmatched: 11. CDR3 sequence reads: CAWSVIDWTGGNYNSPLHF. The DNA for the CDR3 is TGTGCCTGGAGTGTAATTGATTGGACAGGGGGAAACTATAATTCACCCCTCCACTTT.

This clone was detected only a few times. As DNA, the CDR3 is TGCAGCGTTGTGGGGTGGGGAGACACTGAAGCTTTCTTT. It translates to CSVVGWGDTEAFF. This sequence joins TRBV29-1 and TRBJ1-1; unclear D gene. The germline V and J ends were trimmed by 4 bases and 3 bases, with 12 bases remaining between them. This CDR3 spans 13 amino acids. Germline V CDR1 and CDR2: SQVTM, ANQGSEA. Full variable domain (remainder filled in from reference TRBV29-1 and TRBJ1-1): SAVISQKPSRDICQRGTSLTIQCQVDSQVTMMFWYRQQPGQSLTLIATANQGSEATYESGFVIDKFPISRPNLTFSTLTVSNMSPEDSSIYLCSVVGWGDTEAFFGQGTRLTVV.

The chain uses TRBV11-2 and TRBJ2-3; tentative D call: TRBD2 (6 bases). The germline V gene has CDR1 SGHAT and CDR2 FQNNGV. Trimming shortened V by 6 bases and J by 0 bases, and 13 bases separated the two germline ends. The CDR3 spans 15 residues. CDR3 amino acids: CASRPLALSTDTQYF. The DNA of the CDR3 is TGTGCCAGCAGACCGCTAGCGCTAAGCACAGATACGCAGTATTTT.

The J gene is TRBJ2-2, the V gene TRBV6-5; no clear D gene. Trimming pared 4 bases from V and 3 bases from J, leaving 3 bases between. Per the germline V gene, CDR1 is MNHEY and CDR2 is SVGAGI. The CDR3 has 12 residues. CDR3 nucleotides: TGTGCCAGCAGTTCTCACACCGGGGAGCTGTTTTTT. It is translated as CASSSHTGELFF.

The V and J genes are TRBV9 and TRBJ2-1; the D is unclear. V shed 4 bases and J shed 12 bases, with 17 bases lying between them. The germline gives CDR1 SGDLS, CDR2 YYNGEE. The CDR3 totals 13 residues. The CDR3 here is CASSPTSGLGQFF. For the CDR3, the DNA is TGTGCCAGCAGCCCAACGTCGGGTTTAGGGCAGTTCTTC.

This clone turned up a few times. The CDR3 DNA sequence: TGTGCCAGCGGCGGGAACACCATATATTTT. This gives the protein CASGGNTIYF. The genes are TRBV11-2 and TRBJ1-3; D is ambiguous. Between the trimmed V and J ends, which lost 8 bases and 7 bases, there was a span of 6 bases. The germline gives CDR1 SGHAT, CDR2 FQNNGV. The CDR3 runs to 10 residues.

This clone was detected only once. The V and J genes are TRBV5-1 and TRBJ2-7; D perhaps matches TRBD1 (6 bases). V lost 4 bases, J lost 0 bases, and 11 bases lay in between. CDR3 length: 14 amino acids. CDR1 is SGHRS, CDR2 YFSETQ, per germline. The CDR3 here is CASSRPDSSYEQYF. As DNA, the CDR3 is TGCGCCAGCAGCCGACCGGACAGCTCCTACGAGCAGTACTTC.

This clone showed up just a few times. Here the CDR3 reads CSVRQGWDTEAFF. The CDR3, as DNA: TGCAGCGTAAGACAGGGCTGGGACACTGAAGCTTTCTTT. The genes are TRBV29-1 and TRBJ1-1, with 7 positions matching TRBD1. Losses at the gene ends were 6 bases for V and 3 bases for J; bases not matched to a gene: 7. The CDR3 consists of 13 residues. Germline V gives CDR1 SQVTM, CDR2 ANQGSEA.